The rows below give T cell receptor beta chains drawn from one sample of a study of T cell changes during pregnancy in multiple sclerosis. The repertoire was sequenced with immunoSEQ multiplex PCR; TCRdb's copy has only in-frame clones and lacks some. This sample yields over 30,000 clones, of which about 93% are seen a single time; under 0.75% belongs to the top ten. The specimen comprised CD4+ T cells from peripheral blood mononuclear cells, sampled in the second trimester of pregnancy. These receptors all come from a female donor in good health, enrolled as a control in a pregnancy study. CDR3s include the opening cysteine and the closing phenylalanine or tryptophan. The D gene is left open where the match is weak. Where a row states a size, it is once, few, many or the class of an expanded clone; other rows omit it.

V gene	D gene	J gene	clone size	CDR3 DNA	CDR3 protein
TRBV7-2	NA	TRBJ1-5	NA	TGTGCCAGCAGCAAGACCCAGGGTAATCAGCCCCAGCATTTT	CASSKTQGNQPQHF
TRBV9	TRBD1	TRBJ2-1	NA	TGTGCCAGCAGCCCCACAGGGGGAAGGAACAATGAGCAGTTCTTC	CASSPTGGRNNEQFF
TRBV18	NA	TRBJ2-2	once	TGTGCCAGCTCAGGGCAGGACGGGGACACCGGGGAGCTGTTTTTT	CASSGQDGDTGELFF
TRBV7-9	TRBD1	TRBJ2-3	NA	TGTGCCAGCAGAACGGGACAGTCTTCAGATACGCAGTATTTT	CASRTGQSSDTQYF
TRBV7-2	NA	TRBJ1-2	once	TGTGCCAGCAGCTTTCCCGGGACAACCTATGGCTACACCTTC	CASSFPGTTYGYTF
TRBV11-2	TRBD1	TRBJ2-5	NA	TGTGCCAGCAGCTTAGTCACCGGGACAGGGAGTGAGACCCAGTACTTC	CASSLVTGTGSETQYF
TRBV7-2	TRBD1	TRBJ1-1	once	TGTGCCAGCAGCTTAACAGGGGACACTGAAGCTTTCTTT	CASSLTGDTEAFF
TRBV19	TRBD1	TRBJ1-2	NA	TGTGCCAGTAGTATAGGACAGGGAGGCGGCTACACCTTC	CASSIGQGGGYTF
TRBV18	NA	TRBJ1-4	NA	TGTGCCAGCTCACCCGTTCAGGGATTGGGCACAACTAATGAAAAACTGTTTTTT	CASSPVQGLGTTNEKLFF
TRBV28	NA	TRBJ1-5	NA	TGTGCCAGCAGTGGTGACTTAAATCAGCCCCAGCATTTT	CASSGDLNQPQHF
TRBV7-6	TRBD1	TRBJ1-2	NA	TGTGCCAGCAGCTTAGGGACAGGGACCTATGGCTACACCTTC	CASSLGTGTYGYTF
TRBV20-1	TRBD2	TRBJ2-1	NA	TGCAGTGCACCCCTTCGGGGGAGGGAGTTCTTC	CSAPLRGREFF
TRBV7-9	TRBD1	TRBJ2-7	NA	TGTGCCAGCAGCAAGACCGGGACAGGGGGCCGTGGCGAGCAGTACTTC	CASSKTGTGGRGEQYF
TRBV28	NA	TRBJ2-2	NA	TGTGCCAGCAGTTTAAACTACCCGAACACCGGGGAGCTGTTTTTT	CASSLNYPNTGELFF
TRBV7-9	NA	TRBJ1-6	once	TGTGCCAGCAGCTTATTGGGGGGGAATTCACCCCTCCACTTT	CASSLLGGNSPLHF
TRBV7-2	NA	TRBJ2-3	NA	TGTGCCAGCAGCTTAAGACTTGGGGGGGCAAGCACAGATACGCAGTATTTT	CASSLRLGGASTDTQYF
TRBV4-3	TRBD2	TRBJ2-5	NA	TGCGCCAGCAGCCAAGCTTGGGAGGGGCTGGAGACCCAGTACTTC	CASSQAWEGLETQYF
TRBV27	TRBD1	TRBJ2-1	once	TGTGCCAGCAGTTTAGGCCCGCAGGGGGCCCTAGCCCATGAGCAGTTCTTC	CASSLGPQGALAHEQFF
TRBV4-3	TRBD2	TRBJ2-2	once	TGCGCCAGCAGCCGAGGGACTAGCGGGGTAAACACCGGGGAGCTGTTTTTT	CASSRGTSGVNTGELFF
TRBV6-6	NA	TRBJ2-7	NA	TGTGCCAGCAGATCACCCGGGTCCTACGAGCAGTACTTC	CASRSPGSYEQYF
TRBV19	TRBD1	TRBJ2-7	NA	TGTGCCAGTAGTAGGGGGACAGGGGTTACCTACGAGCAGTACTTC	CASSRGTGVTYEQYF
TRBV11-3	NA	TRBJ2-7	NA	TGTGCCAGCAGCCGACAAGGCCAGGGAGGTAACTACGAGCAGTACTTC	CASSRQGQGGNYEQYF
TRBV6-4	NA	TRBJ1-1	NA	TGTGCCAGCAGCCCACAGGGCGATTATGGTGAAGCTTTCTTT	CASSPQGDYGEAFF
TRBV27	TRBD2	TRBJ2-5	NA	TGTGCCAGCAGTTTGCGGCCGGGGGGGCGCCAAGAGACCCAGTACTTC	CASSLRPGGRQETQYF
TRBV7-2	TRBD2	TRBJ2-5	NA	TGTGCCAGCAGCTTAGGAGCGGGACGCCAAGAGACCCAGTACTTC	CASSLGAGRQETQYF
TRBV2	NA	TRBJ2-5	NA	TGTGCCAGCAGTGACGTCCGGGGGATAGGGGAGACCCAGTACTTC	CASSDVRGIGETQYF
TRBV28	NA	TRBJ2-2	NA	TGTGCCAGCAGTGACGGGACACGGAACACCGGGGAGCTGTTTTTT	CASSDGTRNTGELFF
TRBV27	TRBD1	TRBJ1-1	NA	TGTGCCACCGCGTTCAGGGGACAGATTCTGAACACTGAAGCTTTCTTT	CATAFRGQILNTEAFF
TRBV2	NA	TRBJ2-1	NA	TGTGCCAGCAGCGGGAACCTAGGAAGCAATGAGCAGTTCTTC	CASSGNLGSNEQFF
TRBV19	NA	TRBJ1-5	NA	TGTGCCAGTAGTAGCGGCGGGGGAAATCAGCCCCAGCATTTT	CASSSGGGNQPQHF